This T cell receptor (beta chain) was sequenced for a study of cytomegalovirus exposure and HLA in healthy donors. Trimming cost V 0 bases and J 2 bases, with 5 bases left between them. The CDR3 spans 13 residues. Germline V lookup: CDR1 KGHSH, CDR2 LQKENI. Use of 60 Vbeta and 13 Jbeta primers characterized the PCR. Assay: immunoSEQ multiplex PCR; the TCRdb copy retains only in-frame clones and omits some. The table records around 120,000 clones, 81% of them present only once. The specimen sequenced was PBMCs. V gene TRBV18 combines with J gene TRBJ2-7; no clear D. This clonotype was obtained from a woman under 40 in good health and CMV-seronegative. CDR3 sequence: CASSPPDTYEQYF. The CDR3 DNA is TGTGCCAGCTCACCACCCGACACCTACGAGCAGTACTTC.